This T cell receptor beta chain was found in a study of T-cell reconstitution after alpha-beta-depleted transplantation in children. A library of TCRbeta sequences, prepared with unique molecular identifiers, was generated. TCRdb reprocessed the PCR reads with MiXCR, giving one entry per CDR3 protein. In the table there are about 440,000 distinct CDR3 sequences, about 45% of which are singletons. Germline CDR1 reads MDHEN; CDR2 reads SYDVKM. The CDR3 is 13 residues long. V was trimmed by 3 bases and J by 6 bases, leaving 9 bases between them. This clonotype was counted many times. Antigen unknown. Study-wide points: There were some patients whose high TCRbeta diversity at day 60 came from surviving recipient T cells and thymic progenitors.

The chain recombines TRBV28 with TRBJ2-4; unclear D gene. The clonotype comes from a girl aged 2 to 9 with aplastic anemia, due to receive a stem cell transplant. Sample: PBMCs, taken before TCRalphabeta/CD19-depleted stem cell transplant. The CDR3 here is CASSFVSLNIQYF. The CDR3 DNA reads TGTGCCAGCAGTTTTGTCAGTTTAAACATTCAGTACTTC. Variable domain in full (rest from reference TRBV28 and TRBJ2-4): DVKVTQSSRYLVKRTGEKVFLECVQDMDHENMFWYRQDPGLGLRLIYFSYDVKMKEKGDIPEGYSVSREKKERFSLILESASTNQTSMYLCASSFVSLNIQYFGAGTRLSVL.